Frequency places the clone carrying this TCR beta chain as medium-sized (0.01 to 0.1%). The antigen is unknown. Each sample's input was 250 ng genomic DNA, 38,000 or so genome equivalents. TRB rearrangements were amplified by touch-down multiplex PCR with mixed TRB-A/B primers. TCRdb re-called the multiplex PCR reads and catalogs CDR3 proteins one per entry, DNA excluded. This sample's table has around 6,300 distinct CDR3 sequences. This entry belongs to a study of T cell clusters in autoimmune cytopenias. Looking at the study overall: The median distinct TRB clonotype count was about 2,000 per sample, from a median 51,575 reads. Findings of the study overall: TRB repertoire shifts in secondary cytopenia and chronic lymphocytic leukemia mostly reflected lymphoma, not autoimmunity.

Separately, the same data were catalogued under a study of T cell repertoires in aging, cancer and after chemotherapy. Per that study: Over several months to years, re-sampled healthy donor repertoires clearly shared clones. Across the chemotherapy interval, each cancer cohort showed higher median generation probability, suggesting thymic rebound.

Source material: peripheral blood. This clonotype was obtained from a human donor in good health.

CDR3 in amino acids: CAWTGTGRPLDGELFF. J is TRBJ2-2 and V is TRBV30; without DNA, the TCRdb call of TRBD1 cannot be checked. The CDR3 sequence is 16 residues long. The germline CDR1 and CDR2 sequences are GTSNPN and SVGIG (reference sequence).